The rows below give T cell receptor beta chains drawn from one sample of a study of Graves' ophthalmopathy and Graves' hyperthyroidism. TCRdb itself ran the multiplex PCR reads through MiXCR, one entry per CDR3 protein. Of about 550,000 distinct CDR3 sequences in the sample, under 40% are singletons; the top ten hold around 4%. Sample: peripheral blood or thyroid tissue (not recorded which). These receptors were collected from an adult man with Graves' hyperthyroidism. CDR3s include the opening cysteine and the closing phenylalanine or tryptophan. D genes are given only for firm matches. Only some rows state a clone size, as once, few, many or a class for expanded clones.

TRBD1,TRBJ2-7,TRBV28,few,CASTLAGGYEQYF,TGTGCCAGCACCCTGGCAGGGGGCTACGAGCAGTACTTC
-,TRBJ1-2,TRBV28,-,CASSLWGSHYGYTF,TGTGCCAGCAGTTTATGGGGCAGCCACTATGGCTACACCTTC
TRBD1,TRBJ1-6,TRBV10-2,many,CASSERGGQGHSPLHF,TGCGCCAGCAGTGAGAGGGGGGGACAGGGCCACTCACCCCTCCACTTT
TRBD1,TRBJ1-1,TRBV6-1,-,CASKDRGPSTEAFF,TGTGCCAGCAAGGACAGGGGCCCTAGCACTGAAGCTTTCTTT
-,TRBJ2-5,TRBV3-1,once,CASSPRISETQYF,TGTGCCAGCAGCCCCCGAATCTCGGAGACCCAGTACTTC
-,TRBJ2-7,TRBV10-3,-,CAISEPQGYPSYEQYF,TGTGCCATCAGTGAACCGCAGGGATACCCCTCCTACGAGCAGTACTTC
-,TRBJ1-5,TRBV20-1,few,CSARRLGVGTQHF,TGCAGTGCTAGGCGTCTAGGGGTAGGGACCCAGCATTTT
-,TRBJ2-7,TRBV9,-,CASMTLYEQYF,TGTGCCAGCATGACCCTCTACGAGCAGTACTTC
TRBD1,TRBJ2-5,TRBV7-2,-,CASSNKGAQGAVTQYF,TGTGCCAGCAGCAATAAGGGGGCACAGGGGGCAGTAACCCAGTACTTC
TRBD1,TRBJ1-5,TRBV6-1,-,CASSQGQGSQPQHF,TGTGCCAGCAGCCAGGGACAGGGGTCTCAGCCCCAGCATTTT
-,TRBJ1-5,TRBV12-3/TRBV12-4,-,CASSFSGFGNQPQHF,TGTGCCAGCAGTTTCTCAGGGTTCGGCAATCAGCCCCAGCATTTT
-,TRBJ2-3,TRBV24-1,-,CATSDFGGSRDTQYF,TGTGCCACCAGTGATTTCGGAGGGAGCAGGGATACGCAGTATTTT
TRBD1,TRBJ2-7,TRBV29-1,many,CSVRTGSYEQYF,TGCAGCGTTCGGACAGGCTCCTACGAGCAGTACTTC
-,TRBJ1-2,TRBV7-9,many,CASSLGQGHYGYTF,TGCGCCAGCAGCTTGGGGCAGGGGCACTATGGCTACACCTTC
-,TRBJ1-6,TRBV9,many,CASSVARQSSYNSPLHF,TGTGCCAGCAGCGTAGCTCGGCAGAGCTCCTATAATTCACCCCTCCACTTT
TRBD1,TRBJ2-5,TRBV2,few,CASIRDRARYQETQYF,TGTGCCAGTATACGGGACAGGGCCCGGTACCAAGAGACCCAGTACTTC
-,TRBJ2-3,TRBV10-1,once,CASSEIFGSSTDTQYF,TGCGCCAGCAGTGAGATTTTCGGATCTAGCACAGATACGCAGTATTTT
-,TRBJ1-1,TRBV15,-,CATTGGLGTEAFF,TGTGCCACGACGGGGGGCTTAGGCACTGAAGCTTTCTTT
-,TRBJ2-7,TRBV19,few,CASSKGVQSYEQYF,TGTGCCAGTAGTAAGGGGGTCCAGTCCTACGAGCAGTACTTC
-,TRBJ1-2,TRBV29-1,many,CSVANTDYGYTF,TGCAGCGTTGCAAACACCGACTATGGCTACACCTTC
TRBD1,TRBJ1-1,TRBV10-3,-,CAISEGTGALAEAFF,TGTGCCATCAGTGAGGGGACAGGGGCGCTGGCTGAAGCTTTCTTT
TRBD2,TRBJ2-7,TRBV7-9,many,CASSPRGTGYAEQYF,TGTGCCAGCAGCCCGCGGGGGACCGGATATGCCGAGCAGTACTTC
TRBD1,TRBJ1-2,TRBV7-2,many,CASSSAPGQGDYGYTF,TGTGCCAGCAGCTCGGCTCCGGGACAGGGCGACTATGGCTACACCTTC
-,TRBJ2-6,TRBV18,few,CASSTGMAGANVLTF,TGTGCCAGCTCAACAGGGATGGCTGGGGCCAACGTCCTGACTTTC
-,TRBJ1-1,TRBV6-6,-,CASRSSGGAFF,TGTGCCAGCAGATCCAGCGGGGGGGCTTTCTTT
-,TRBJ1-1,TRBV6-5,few,CASSYGQGLINTEAFF,TGTGCCAGCAGTTACGGGCAGGGGTTGATCAACACTGAAGCTTTCTTT
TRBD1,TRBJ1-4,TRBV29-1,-,CSVSEQGAVGKLFF,TGCAGCGTCTCAGAGCAGGGGGCAGTTGGAAAACTGTTTTTT
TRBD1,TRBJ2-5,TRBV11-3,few,CASRGQEETQYF,TGTGCCAGCAGGGGACAGGAAGAGACCCAGTACTTC
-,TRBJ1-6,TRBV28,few,CASGPSGSPLHF,TGTGCCAGCGGCCCTAGCGGTTCACCCCTCCACTTT
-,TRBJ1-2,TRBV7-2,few,CASSSQGRGRGYTF,TGTGCCAGCAGCTCCCAGGGAAGGGGTCGGGGCTACACCTTC
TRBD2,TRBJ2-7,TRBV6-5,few,CASSSSGTSQYEQYF,TGTGCCAGCAGTTCTTCCGGGACTAGCCAGTACGAGCAGTACTTC
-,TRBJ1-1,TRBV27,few,CASSDGRQWRKAFF,TGTGCCAGCAGCGACGGACGCCAGTGGAGAAAAGCTTTCTTT
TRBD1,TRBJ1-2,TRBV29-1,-,CSVGGMPPGTDGGYTF,TGCAGCGTTGGGGGGATGCCCCCCGGGACAGACGGGGGCTACACCTTC
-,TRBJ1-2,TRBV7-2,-,CASSQRAESSYGYTF,TGTGCCAGCAGTCAAAGGGCAGAAAGCTCCTATGGCTACACCTTC
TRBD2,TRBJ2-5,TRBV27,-,CASSSPRTSEILKTQYF,TGTGCCAGCAGTTCCCCGCGGACTAGCGAGATTTTAAAGACCCAGTACTTC
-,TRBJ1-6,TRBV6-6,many,CASSYSREFGSPLHF,TGTGCCAGCAGTTACTCAAGGGAATTCGGTTCACCCCTCCACTTT
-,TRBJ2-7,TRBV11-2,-,CASSLVRGRNEQYF,TGTGCCAGCAGCTTAGTTAGGGGAAGGAACGAGCAGTACTTC
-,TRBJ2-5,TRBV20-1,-,CSARALLELQGLGTQYF,TGCAGTGCCAGAGCCTTACTAGAGCTACAAGGATTGGGGACCCAGTACTTC
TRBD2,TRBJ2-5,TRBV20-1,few,CSARDGLAAQETQYF,TGCAGTGCTAGAGATGGACTAGCGGCCCAAGAGACCCAGTACTTC
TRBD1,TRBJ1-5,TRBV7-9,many,CASSFSGTGDQPQHF,TGTGCCAGCAGCTTCTCCGGGACAGGGGACCAGCCCCAGCATTTT
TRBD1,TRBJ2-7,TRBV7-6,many,CASSARTGGSYEQYF,TGTGCCAGCAGCGCCCGGACAGGGGGCTCCTACGAGCAGTACTTC
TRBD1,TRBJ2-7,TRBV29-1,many,CSAGGSYEQYF,TGCAGCGCAGGGGGCAGCTACGAGCAGTACTTC